This is a list of T cell receptor beta chains from one sample in a study of T cell responses to AZD1222 COVID-19 vaccine. Sequencing used immunoSEQ multiplex PCR; TCRdb keeps in-frame clones, though not all of them. This table holds 120,000 or so clones, just over 90% found once. This sample comprised peripheral blood, obtained 28 days after the second AZD1222 dose. These TCRs come from an adult who received the AZD1222 COVID-19 vaccine. CDR3s include the opening cysteine and the closing phenylalanine or tryptophan. Each record gives: D gene, V gene, CDR3 protein. The D gene is left open where the match is weak.

D gene: .; V gene: TRBV5-1; CDR3 protein: CASSLSRPPTDTQYF
D gene: TRBD1; V gene: TRBV4-3; CDR3 protein: CASSLSGTGGSRFF
D gene: .; V gene: TRBV7-2; CDR3 protein: CASSRRVGEKLFF
D gene: .; V gene: TRBV2; CDR3 protein: CASSEARSSEQYF
D gene: .; V gene: TRBV5-6; CDR3 protein: CASSLRLHNEQFF
D gene: TRBD2; V gene: TRBV3-1/TRBV3-2; CDR3 protein: CASSYGSPSGRGTYEQYF
D gene: .; V gene: TRBV2; CDR3 protein: CASSVGGNTIYF
D gene: TRBD2; V gene: TRBV3-1/TRBV3-2; CDR3 protein: CASSPALSGVETQYF
D gene: .; V gene: TRBV20-1; CDR3 protein: CSATYSYEQYF
D gene: .; V gene: TRBV7-3; CDR3 protein: CASSPTPNTEAFF
D gene: TRBD2; V gene: TRBV3-1/TRBV3-2; CDR3 protein: CASSQEGSGGSLETQYF
D gene: .; V gene: TRBV18; CDR3 protein: CASSSIASVLSSYNEQFF
D gene: TRBD2; V gene: TRBV5-1; CDR3 protein: CASSLVAGGDTQYF
D gene: .; V gene: TRBV30; CDR3 protein: CAWSPQSTGELFF
D gene: .; V gene: TRBV7-2; CDR3 protein: CASSLVFSGNTIYF
D gene: .; V gene: TRBV7-9; CDR3 protein: CASSLVASWATYEQYF
D gene: .; V gene: TRBV12-3/TRBV12-4; CDR3 protein: CASSFGNSPLHF
D gene: .; V gene: TRBV6-5; CDR3 protein: CASSKGVGANVLTF
D gene: TRBD2; V gene: TRBV5-1; CDR3 protein: CASSSSGSGTGELFF
D gene: .; V gene: TRBV11-3; CDR3 protein: CASSLSWNTEAFF
D gene: TRBD1; V gene: TRBV7-6; CDR3 protein: CASSSGQGREQYF
D gene: .; V gene: TRBV12-3/TRBV12-4; CDR3 protein: CASSSRGDGEQYF
D gene: .; V gene: TRBV30; CDR3 protein: CAWSHGAGSGYTF
D gene: .; V gene: TRBV15; CDR3 protein: CATTSNREPNEKLFF
D gene: TRBD1; V gene: TRBV5-1; CDR3 protein: CASSRIRTGTGNTGELFF
D gene: .; V gene: TRBV9; CDR3 protein: CASSAPVSRRSGYTF
D gene: .; V gene: TRBV19; CDR3 protein: CATRRGPDTEAFF
D gene: TRBD2; V gene: TRBV6-5; CDR3 protein: CASSHSGGTYEQYF
D gene: TRBD1; V gene: TRBV19; CDR3 protein: CASRGQAGVSNQPQHF
D gene: .; V gene: TRBV7-9; CDR3 protein: CASRKFGTSYNSPLHF
D gene: .; V gene: TRBV6-5; CDR3 protein: CATYGNLQGRPQHF
D gene: .; V gene: TRBV19; CDR3 protein: CASSTGSQETQYF
D gene: .; V gene: TRBV7-8; CDR3 protein: CASSLTWAPRSGTEAFF
D gene: TRBD2; V gene: TRBV9; CDR3 protein: CASSVAGREVINEQFF
D gene: .; V gene: TRBV7-9; CDR3 protein: CASSSRASGANVLTF
D gene: TRBD2; V gene: TRBV20-1; CDR3 protein: CSASTAGAGHNEQFF
D gene: .; V gene: TRBV7-8; CDR3 protein: CASSPADWRYEQYF
D gene: .; V gene: TRBV6-5; CDR3 protein: CASSQWGLHTNEQFF
D gene: TRBD1; V gene: TRBV2; CDR3 protein: CASRRDRGVENEQFF
D gene: TRBD2; V gene: TRBV29-1; CDR3 protein: CSVDGSRGGIQFF
D gene: .; V gene: TRBV12-3/TRBV12-4; CDR3 protein: CASSQASNSPLHF
D gene: .; V gene: TRBV29-1; CDR3 protein: CSVARASDGYTF
D gene: .; V gene: TRBV4-3; CDR3 protein: CASSRSRVEGNYGYTF
D gene: .; V gene: TRBV2; CDR3 protein: CASSGGADYQETQYF
D gene: .; V gene: TRBV15; CDR3 protein: CATSRGRQQETQYF
D gene: .; V gene: TRBV7-9; CDR3 protein: CASSLVNQENEQFF
D gene: .; V gene: TRBV5-4; CDR3 protein: CASSFLGGGYTF
D gene: .; V gene: TRBV12-3/TRBV12-4; CDR3 protein: CASSRVGNTEAFF
D gene: TRBD1; V gene: TRBV7-2; CDR3 protein: CASSLGDRGLNEQFF
D gene: .; V gene: TRBV6-2/TRBV6-3; CDR3 protein: CASSKNYGETQYF
D gene: .; V gene: TRBV7-9; CDR3 protein: CASSRLAIKNTGELFF
D gene: .; V gene: TRBV7-6; CDR3 protein: CASSRTEVQYQETQYF
D gene: TRBD1; V gene: TRBV5-1; CDR3 protein: CASSTDRGENEQFF
D gene: .; V gene: TRBV19; CDR3 protein: CASSMMRGYGYTF
D gene: TRBD2; V gene: TRBV11-1; CDR3 protein: CASSFSGTSGRNEQYF
D gene: .; V gene: TRBV11-2; CDR3 protein: CASSLDPLSRRGYTF
D gene: TRBD1; V gene: TRBV18; CDR3 protein: CASSRSTGTGNTIYF